This is a list of T cell receptor beta chains from one sample in a study of identical twins. TCRdb re-called the 5' RACE reads with MiXCR, one entry per CDR3 protein. In the table there are about 450,000 distinct CDR3 sequences, under 20% of which are singletons. Material for sequencing was naive T cells sorted from blood. These receptor sequences come from a man between 45 and 60 years old in good health. CDR3s include the opening cysteine and the closing phenylalanine or tryptophan. D genes are given only for firm matches. Clone size, where shown, is once, few, many, or a class for clones that have expanded.

J gene	clone size	D gene	V gene	CDR3 DNA	CDR3 protein
TRBJ2-7	few	-	TRBV7-9	TGTGCCAGCAGCCAAGACGGGGGAAGGGAGCAGTACTTC	CASSQDGGREQYF
TRBJ2-7	few	-	TRBV4-3	TGCGCCAGCAGCCAAGCTTGGACAGATAGCTCCTACGAGCAGTACTTC	CASSQAWTDSSYEQYF
TRBJ2-3	few	-	TRBV12-3/TRBV12-4	TGTGCCAGCAGTTTGACCTCTAGCGCAGATACGCAGTATTTT	CASSLTSSADTQYF
TRBJ2-1	-	-	TRBV5-1	TGCGCCAGCAGCCCCTTGGGACGTTACAATGAGCAGTTCTTC	CASSPLGRYNEQFF
TRBJ2-3	few	-	TRBV5-6	TGTGCCAGCAGCTCAATGGATACGCAGTATTTT	CASSSMDTQYF
TRBJ2-1	many	TRBD2	TRBV27	TGTGCCAGCAGTCTCCGGGGGGTCGTCTTTAAGCAGTTCTTC	CASSLRGVVFKQFF
TRBJ2-1	-	-	TRBV9	TGTGCCAGCAGCGGTTCAGGGTTTCTAAGCAATGAGCAGTTCTTC	CASSGSGFLSNEQFF
TRBJ2-3	-	-	TRBV5-1	TGCGCCAGCAGCTCGGCTAAAACAGATACGCAGTATTTT	CASSSAKTDTQYF
TRBJ1-6	few	TRBD1	TRBV20-1	TGCAGTGCTAGATTCCGGGACAGCCTTTCACCCCTCCACTTT	CSARFRDSLSPLHF
TRBJ1-4	-	-	TRBV10-3	TGTGCCATCAGTGACCATAATGAAAAACTGTTTTTT	CAISDHNEKLFF
TRBJ2-1	few	TRBD2	TRBV20-1	TGCAGTGCTAGAGATGGCGGGGGAGTGGGGTATGGGCAGTTCTTC	CSARDGGGVGYGQFF
TRBJ2-3	few	-	TRBV12-3/TRBV12-4	TGTGCCACCTCGTTTGGGGGGCGCACAGATACGCAGTATTTT	CATSFGGRTDTQYF
TRBJ2-5	few	-	TRBV20-1	TGCAGTGCTAGACTAATGGACGCTACCCAAGAGACCCAGTACTTC	CSARLMDATQETQYF
TRBJ2-3	many	-	TRBV5-1	TGCGCCAGCAGCTTGGCCCGGGGTCTAGGGGGCACAGATACGCAGTATTTT	CASSLARGLGGTDTQYF
TRBJ2-7	many	TRBD2	TRBV5-1	TGCGCCAGCAGCTTGGCCCCTAGCGGGGCTAGCTCCTACGAGCAGTACTTC	CASSLAPSGASSYEQYF
TRBJ2-2	many	TRBD1	TRBV5-1	TGCGCCAGCAGAGAGGGGGCAACCACCGGGGAGCTGTTTTTT	CASREGATTGELFF
TRBJ2-7	-	TRBD1	TRBV6-2/TRBV6-3	TGTGCCAGCTCCGACAGGGGACACGGCGTCTACGAGCAGTACTTC	CASSDRGHGVYEQYF
TRBJ1-2	few	-	TRBV20-1	TGCAGTGCTAGAGACTTAAGAGAAGGAAGAGAAGGGGGATTTAACTATGGCTACACCTTC	CSARDLREGREGGFNYGYTF
TRBJ2-3	many	TRBD2	TRBV4-2	TGTGCCAGCAGCCAAGAGGTACTAGCGGAATTAACAGATACGCAGTATTTT	CASSQEVLAELTDTQYF
TRBJ2-1	-	-	TRBV7-2	TGTGCCAGCCGAAACTTGGGGGACGGCTACAATGAGCAGTTCTTC	CASRNLGDGYNEQFF
TRBJ2-7	few	TRBD2	TRBV20-1	TGCAGTGCTAGAATAATGACTAGCGGGAGACTCAACGAGCAGTACTTC	CSARIMTSGRLNEQYF
TRBJ2-3	few	-	TRBV27	TGTGCCAGCAGTTTAGGAGTTCGATCTAGCACAGATACGCAGTATTTT	CASSLGVRSSTDTQYF
TRBJ1-5	many	-	TRBV6-2/TRBV6-3	TGTGCCAGCAGAGAAAACAATCAGCCCCAGCATTTT	CASRENNQPQHF
TRBJ1-1	few	-	TRBV12-3/TRBV12-4	TGTGCCAGCAGTTCCCTTTCTCTACAGGGTGAAGCTTTCTTT	CASSSLSLQGEAFF
TRBJ2-7	many	TRBD2	TRBV6-2/TRBV6-3	TGTGCCAGCAGTTACTCGACGGGGGGATCGTGGGAGCAGTACTTC	CASSYSTGGSWEQYF
TRBJ2-2	-	TRBD1	TRBV7-6	TGTGCCAGCAGCTTACCCTCGGGACAGGGGGCAAATACCGGGGAGCTGTTTTTT	CASSLPSGQGANTGELFF
TRBJ2-7	-	TRBD2	TRBV5-4	TGTGCCAGCAGCCAAGGACTAGCCGGATACTACGAGCAGTACTTC	CASSQGLAGYYEQYF
TRBJ2-5	many	-	TRBV24-1	TGTGCCACCAGTGACGCGGAATGGGAGACCCAGTACTTC	CATSDAEWETQYF
TRBJ2-3	few	TRBD2	TRBV6-2/TRBV6-3	TGTGCCAGCAGTTACTCCAGCGGGAGGGCCGATACAGATACGCAGTATTTT	CASSYSSGRADTDTQYF
TRBJ2-1	many	-	TRBV9	TGTGCCAGCAGCGCCGTAGTAGATCTTACCTACAATGAGCAGTTCTTC	CASSAVVDLTYNEQFF
TRBJ1-2	-	-	TRBV28	TGTGCCAGCAGCACCGGGACAGGCTACACCTTC	CASSTGTGYTF
TRBJ2-3	few	-	TRBV9	TGTGCCAGCAGCGAGGGGTTAACGCAGTATTTT	CASSEGLTQYF
TRBJ2-7	many	TRBD2	TRBV5-1	TGCGCCAGCAGCTTGGCTAGCGGGAGGGCCGGCGAGCAGTACTTC	CASSLASGRAGEQYF
TRBJ2-2	-	TRBD1	TRBV4-3	TGCGCCAGCAGCCAAGATTCGACAGGGGGCTTAAACACCGGGGAGCTGTTTTTT	CASSQDSTGGLNTGELFF
TRBJ2-5	few	TRBD1	TRBV5-1	TGCGCCAGCAGCCGAACAGGGGATTGGGAGACCCAGTACTTC	CASSRTGDWETQYF
TRBJ2-1	many	TRBD2	TRBV5-1	TGCGCCAGCAGCGGCGGGAGTGTTAATGAGCAGTTCTTC	CASSGGSVNEQFF
TRBJ2-7	many	TRBD1	TRBV4-2	TGTGCCAGCGGCGAAACAGGGGATCGAGAGCAGTACTTC	CASGETGDREQYF
TRBJ1-3	-	-	TRBV6-1	TGTGCCAGCAGTGAATCTGGGGACCGCGGCTACACCATATATTTT	CASSESGDRGYTIYF
TRBJ1-3	-	-	TRBV4-3	TGCGCCAGCAGCCAAGATCGTGGCGGAGGAAACACCATATATTTT	CASSQDRGGGNTIYF
TRBJ2-7	many	-	TRBV20-1	TGCAGTGCTCCAAGAGGGAATTCCGATTACTTC	CSAPRGNSDYF
TRBJ1-1	-	-	TRBV7-8	TGTGCCAGCAGCTTAGCGATAGGATCCACTGAAGCTTTCTTT	CASSLAIGSTEAFF
TRBJ1-1	-	-	TRBV12-3/TRBV12-4	TGTGCCAGCAGTCGCTACGGTCAGGCGGCGAACACTGAAGCTTTCTTT	CASSRYGQAANTEAFF
TRBJ2-7	many	-	TRBV5-1	TGCGCCAGCAGCGACCGGGGACCTGAGCAGTACTTC	CASSDRGPEQYF
TRBJ2-1	-	TRBD2	TRBV6-2/TRBV6-3	TGTGCCAGCAGCCCAAGCGGGAGGGCCGACAATGAGCAGTTCTTC	CASSPSGRADNEQFF
TRBJ2-5	-	-	TRBV20-1	TGCAGTGCTAGGTTCAGGGTCCAAGAGACCCAGTACTTC	CSARFRVQETQYF
TRBJ2-2	few	-	TRBV4-1	TGCGCCAGCAGCCAAGTGGCCACCGCGAACACCGGGGAGCTGTTTTTT	CASSQVATANTGELFF
TRBJ1-2	-	-	TRBV12-3/TRBV12-4	TGTGCCAGCAGTTTTTCAGGGCAGGGCTACACCTTC	CASSFSGQGYTF
TRBJ2-1	-	-	TRBV5-1	TGCGCCAGCAGCTTATGGACCGGGGATGAGCAGTTCTTC	CASSLWTGDEQFF
TRBJ1-5	-	TRBD1	TRBV4-3	TGCGCCAGCAGCCAAGCTTTAATGACAGGGACGGGCCAGCCCCAGCATTTT	CASSQALMTGTGQPQHF
TRBJ1-5	few	-	TRBV4-1	TGCGCCAGCAGCCAAGATGCTACAGGGTTTCAGCCCCAGCATTTT	CASSQDATGFQPQHF
TRBJ2-3	-	TRBD2	TRBV11-1	TGTGCCAGCAGCTTGAGGTTAAGACGTTCGGGAGGTGGAGCAGATACGCAGTATTTT	CASSLRLRRSGGGADTQYF
TRBJ1-1	-	-	TRBV12-3/TRBV12-4	TGTGCCAGCAGTTTGGGGGGGGCACTGAACACTGAAGCTTTCTTT	CASSLGGALNTEAFF